Below are 13 T cell receptor beta chains sequenced from a single sample in a study of cytomegalovirus exposure and HLA in healthy donors (dated by TCRdb to 2016 to 2017). Libraries were built with the immunoSEQ multiplex PCR assay. A mixture of 60 forward primers for TCR Vbeta segments and 13 reverse primers for TCR Jbeta segments was used in the multiplex PCR. Imported from immuneACCESS, the table was reduced by TCRdb to in-frame sequences with V and J called. These copies leave out some clones; in studies compared against another copy, an unresolved V gene accounts for under half, and the cause of the remainder is not known. This sample comprises 40,000 to 55,000 clones, 72% of them detected only once. Around a tenth of the sample lies in the top ten. Material for sequencing was PBMCs. These receptor sequences come from a woman between 50 and 59 years old in good health and CMV-seronegative.

The chain carries TRBV7-9 and TRBJ2-7; TRBD2 matches at 8 bases. Per the germline V gene, CDR1 is SEHNR and CDR2 is FQNEAQ (reference sequence). J was trimmed by 5 bases and V by 5 bases; bases with no gene match: 8. The CDR3 runs to 14 residues. The CDR3 nucleotides read TGTGCCAGCAGCCGAAGCGGGAGTAACAACGAGCAGTACTTC. It codes for CASSRSGSNNEQYF.

There are a few counts of this clone. The chain recombines TRBV27 with TRBJ1-5; 10 bases fit TRBD1. The CDR3 runs 15 residues. Germline CDR1 reads MNHEY; CDR2 reads SMNVEV (reference sequence). V lost 2 bases and J lost 5; bases outside the gene matches: 3. The CDR3: CASSLTGTGDQPQHF. CDR3 in DNA: TGTGCCAGCAGTTTAACCGGGACAGGGGATCAGCCCCAGCATTTT.

The chain combines TRBV27 with TRBJ1-1; D remains ambiguous. The V gene lost 6 bases and the J gene lost 0 bases, with 14 bases spanning the gap. CDR3 length equals 15 residues. The V gene's germline CDR1 is MNHEY and CDR2 SMNVEV (reference sequence). The CDR3 nucleotides read TGTGCCAGCAGGGTCCATCGAGCAATGAACACTGAAGCTTTCTTT. Amino acid sequence: CASRVHRAMNTEAFF.

V gene TRBV7-2 combines with J gene TRBJ2-7; 8 bases are shared with TRBD2. V gave up 5 bases and J gave up 7 bases; unmatched junction bases: 7. CDR1 and CDR2 from the germline V gene are SGHTA and FQGNSA. CDR3 length: 13 amino acids. Here the CDR3 reads CASSPSGGVEQYF. In nucleotides, the CDR3 is TGTGCCAGCAGCCCCAGCGGGGGAGTAGAGCAGTACTTC.

This chain links TRBV7-9 with TRBJ2-3; D might be TRBD2 (6 bases). The V end lost 5 bases, the J end lost 8 bases, and 11 bases lay between the germline ends. The CDR3 extends over 12 amino acids. Germline lookup yields CDR1 SEHNR and CDR2 FQNEAQ (reference sequence). CDR3 in amino acids: CASSLGGGTQYF. CDR3 DNA: TGTGCCAGCAGCCTTGGGGGAGGTACGCAGTATTTT.

This rearrangement joins TRBV13 to TRBJ2-7, with 8 bases lining up with TRBD2. The CDR3 is 14 residues long. Germline CDR1 PRHDT, CDR2 FYEKMQ (reference sequence). Trimming removed 2 bases from V and 2 bases from J; junction bases left unmatched: 2. CDR3 coding DNA: TGTGCCAGCAGCTTAACTAGCGGAGCCTACGAGCAGTACTTC. Its protein product is CASSLTSGAYEQYF.

The chain uses TRBV6-5 and TRBJ2-5; maybe TRBD1 (5 bases). V lost 2 bases and J lost 5, with 12 bases in between. The germline CDR1 and CDR2 sequences are MNHEY and SVGAGI. CDR3 size: 14 residues. The CDR3 is CASSYRGNGETQYF. CDR3 nucleotide sequence: TGTGCCAGCAGTTACAGGGGAAATGGGGAGACCCAGTACTTC.

The gene calls are TRBV23-1 and TRBJ2-7; D is uncertain. TRBV23-1 is placed among ORFs of uncertain function. The CDR3 spans 14 residues. V lost 6 bases and J 6 bases, leaving 18 bases between the germline ends. The CDR3 loop is CASRRKKTYCEQYF. The CDR3 DNA sequence: TGCGCCAGCAGGCGGAAGAAGACCTACTGCGAGCAGTACTTC.

This clone was picked up a small number of times. The CDR3 loop reads CASSELRGPYGYTF. The CDR3 DNA sequence: TGCGCCAGCAGCGAACTAAGGGGGCCCTATGGCTACACCTTC. The V and J genes are TRBV5-1 and TRBJ1-2; 7 nucleotides agree with TRBD1. V lost 4 bases and J lost 4; bases outside the gene matches: 7. The CDR3 covers 14 residues. Germline V gene sequence: CDR1 SGHRS, CDR2 YFSETQ.

The chain has TRBV19 and TRBJ1-1; 9 bases fit TRBD1. The CDR3 is 15 amino acids. Germline-derived CDR1 and CDR2 are LNHDA and SQIVND (reference sequence). Trimming at V came to 7 bases and at J to 1 base, leaving 7 bases not matched to a gene. CDR3 residues: CASNPRGQGNTEAFF. The CDR3 DNA is TGTGCCAGTAACCCCCGGGGACAGGGGAACACTGAAGCTTTCTTT.

This clone has a handful of counts. The rearrangement joins TRBV30 to TRBJ1-4, with D tentatively TRBD1 (6 bases). CDR3 size: 15 residues. V was cut by 0 bases and J by 7 bases, with 15 bases left in between. CDR1 GTSNPN and CDR2 SVGIG come from the germline V gene (reference sequence). CDR3 sequence (DNA): TGTGCCTGGAGTGTACTGGGGGGGGCAGGTGAAAAACTGTTTTTT. This translates into CAWSVLGGAGEKLFF.

V is TRBV28 and J is TRBJ1-1; D unclear. CDR1 is MDHEN, CDR2 SYDVKM, per germline. V was clipped by 5 bases and J by 11 bases, with 15 bases between them. CDR3 length: 12 amino acids. The CDR3 DNA sequence: TGTGCCAGCAGTACATATCCCCGAGGGGCTTTCTTT. Its translation is CASSTYPRGAFF. Drawing the rest from reference TRBV28 and TRBJ1-1, the complete variable domain is DVKVTQSSRYLVKRTGEKVFLECVQDMDHENMFWYRQDPGLGLRLIYFSYDVKMKEKGDIPEGYSVSREKKERFSLILESASTNQTSMYLCASSTYPRGAFFGQGTRLTVV.

There are a few counts of this clone. This chain uses TRBV2 with TRBJ2-1; D gene uncertain. V was cut by 4 bases and J by 0 bases, with 4 bases left in between. The germline gives CDR1 SNHLY, CDR2 FYNNEI. The CDR3 covers 13 residues. As DNA, the CDR3 is TGTGCCAGCAGTGGCAGCTCCTACAATGAGCAGTTCTTC. Translating gives CASSGSSYNEQFF.